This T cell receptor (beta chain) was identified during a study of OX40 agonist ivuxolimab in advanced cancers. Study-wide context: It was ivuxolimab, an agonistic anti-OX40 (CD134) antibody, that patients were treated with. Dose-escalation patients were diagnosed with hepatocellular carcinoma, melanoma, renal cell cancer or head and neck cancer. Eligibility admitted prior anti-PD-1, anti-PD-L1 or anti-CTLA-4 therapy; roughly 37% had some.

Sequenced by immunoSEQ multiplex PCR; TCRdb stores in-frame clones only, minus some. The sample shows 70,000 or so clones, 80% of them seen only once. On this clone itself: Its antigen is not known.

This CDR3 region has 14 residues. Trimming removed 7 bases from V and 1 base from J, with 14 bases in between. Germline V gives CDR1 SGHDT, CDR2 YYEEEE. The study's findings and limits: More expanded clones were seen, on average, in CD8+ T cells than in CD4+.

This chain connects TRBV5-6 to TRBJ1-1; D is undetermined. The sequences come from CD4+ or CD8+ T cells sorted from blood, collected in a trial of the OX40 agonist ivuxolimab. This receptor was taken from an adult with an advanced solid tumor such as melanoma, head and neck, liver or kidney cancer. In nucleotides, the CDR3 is TGTGCCAGCCGAGGACTCCTCCGGAACACTGAAGCTTTCTTT. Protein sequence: CASRGLLRNTEAFF.